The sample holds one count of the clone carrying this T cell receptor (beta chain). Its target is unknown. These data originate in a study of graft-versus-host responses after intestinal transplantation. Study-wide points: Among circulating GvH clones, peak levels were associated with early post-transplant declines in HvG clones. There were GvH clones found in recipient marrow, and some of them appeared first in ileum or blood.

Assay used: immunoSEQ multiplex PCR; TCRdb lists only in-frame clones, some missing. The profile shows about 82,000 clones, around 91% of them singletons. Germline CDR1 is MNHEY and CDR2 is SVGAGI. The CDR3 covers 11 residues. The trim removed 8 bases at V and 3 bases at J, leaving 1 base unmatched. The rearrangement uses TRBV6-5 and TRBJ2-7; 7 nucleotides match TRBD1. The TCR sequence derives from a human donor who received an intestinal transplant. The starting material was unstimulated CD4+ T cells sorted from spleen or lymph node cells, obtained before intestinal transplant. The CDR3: CASWDSYEQYF. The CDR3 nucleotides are TGTGCCAGCTGGGACAGCTACGAGCAGTACTTC.